This T cell receptor (beta chain) was observed in a study of T cells after yellow fever vaccination (dated by TCRdb to about 2019). Regarding the study in general: The SMART-Seq v4 Ultra Low Input RNA kit was used to prepare libraries from fractions with low cell numbers. Blood was collected at multiple timepoints before and after primary and secondary immunization, and bulk PBMC replicates and cell subsets were isolated. To follow T-cell clones before and after primary and booster YFV17D yellow fever vaccination, bulk TCR alpha and beta repertoires were sequenced over time. The cohort comprised two healthy male donors, one aged 18 to 30 and one aged 30 to 40 years. Paper-wide results and their limitations: Only a couple of donors were included in the study, so the extent to which the findings can be generalized is limited. Most clones expanded after primary vaccination were re-detected after the booster (96% of CD4 and approximately 88% of CD8), suggesting broad memory maintenance. Compared with the primary T-cell response, the secondary T-cell response was weaker but faster, peaking on day 5 rather than day 15. FACS-sorted repertoires could contain abundant contaminating clonotypes from the bulk population, so computational filtering was required. A small share of clonotypes was detected in both CD4 and CD8 compartments, with the overlap likely arising from convergent recombination.

Synthesis of TCR cDNA relied on 5'RACE template switching, a step that introduced a universal primer site along with unique molecular identifiers. cDNA synthesis was primed from both the TCR alpha and TCR beta constant segments. Library amplification used two PCR steps, and the second PCR step added sample barcodes and sequencing adapters. Libraries were sequenced on Illumina HiSeq 2500 (2x100 bp) or NovaSeq (2x150 bp). Turning to the authors' computational methods: Demultiplexing of reads and collapsing into UMI consensus sequences were performed with MIGEC, and V(D)J alignment was carried out with MiXCR. Using edgeR on replicate PBMC samples, clonotypes were called vaccine-responding if FDR was below 0.01 and the log2 fold change was above 5 up to day 15. Each bulk clonotype received a CD4 or CD8 identity based on whether the sequenced CD4 or CD8 repertoire contained that clonotype at higher abundance. TCRdb handled the public reads itself, with Q25 trimming in fastp and clone calling in MiXCR, and kept productive beta chains. Every CDR3 protein is listed once, alongside the most common genes and DNA of its rows. TCRdb's processing, not the authors', yielded these V and J calls. Here the sample has some 560,000 distinct CDR3 sequences; approximately 21% occur a single time. The ten largest clones capture roughly an eighth of the sample.

This specimen's treatment or condition label, interpreted: live attenuated yellow fever vaccine strain. At each blood-draw timepoint, two biological replicates of bulk PBMCs were collected. A standard Ficoll-Paque protocol was used to isolate PBMCs from peripheral blood. TriZol was used to extract RNA from bulk PBMCs, CD4 and CD8 fractions, and dextramer-positive and dextramer-negative fractions. Concerning this clonotype: The antigen it recognizes is unknown. Base quality data are lacking; no much larger clone is found one base away.

CDR1 and CDR2 are drawn from the germline V gene (reference sequence): SEHNR, FQNEAQ. V gives up 0 bases and J gives up 2 bases, and the segment between their germline ends measures 11 bases. Reading from cysteine to phenylalanine, the CDR3 counts 16 amino acids. Solely the CDR3 DNA is kept, with 48 bases framed from the first base. The receptor was derived from a man aged 25-40 years who received the YFV17D yellow fever vaccine. The source material was PBMCs, sampled 15 days after the yellow fever booster vaccination. This sequence uses TRBV7-9 and TRBJ1-5; TRBD1 is possibly the D segment (6 matching bases). DNA sequence: TGTGCCAGCAGCTTAGCAGTGGGGGGGCGCAATCAGCCCCAGCATTTT. Its translation reads: CASSLAVGGRNQPQHF.